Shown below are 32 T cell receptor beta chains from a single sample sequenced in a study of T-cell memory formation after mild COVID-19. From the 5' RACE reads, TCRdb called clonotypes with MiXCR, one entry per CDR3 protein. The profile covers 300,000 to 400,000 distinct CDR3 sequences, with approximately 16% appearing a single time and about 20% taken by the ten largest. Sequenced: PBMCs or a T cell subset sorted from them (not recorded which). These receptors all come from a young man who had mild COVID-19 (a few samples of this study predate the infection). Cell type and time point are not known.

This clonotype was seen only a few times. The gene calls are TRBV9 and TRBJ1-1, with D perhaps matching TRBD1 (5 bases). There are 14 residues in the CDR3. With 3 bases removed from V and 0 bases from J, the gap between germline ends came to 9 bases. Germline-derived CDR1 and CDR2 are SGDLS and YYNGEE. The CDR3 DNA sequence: TGTGCCAGCAGCGCCAGGGCTATGAACACTGAAGCTTTCTTT. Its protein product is CASSARAMNTEAFF. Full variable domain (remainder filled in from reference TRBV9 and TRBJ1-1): DSGVTQTPKHLITATGQRVTLRCSPRSGDLSVYWYQQSLDQGLQFLIQYYNGEERAKGNILERFSAQQFPDLHSELNLSSLELGDSALYFCASSARAMNTEAFFGQGTRLTVV.

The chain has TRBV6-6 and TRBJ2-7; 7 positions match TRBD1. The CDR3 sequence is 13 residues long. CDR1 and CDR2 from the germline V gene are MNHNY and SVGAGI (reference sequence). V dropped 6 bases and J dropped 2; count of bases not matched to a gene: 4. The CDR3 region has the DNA TGTGCCAGCAGGCAACAGGGGACCTACGAGCAGTACGTC. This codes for CASRQQGTYEQYV.

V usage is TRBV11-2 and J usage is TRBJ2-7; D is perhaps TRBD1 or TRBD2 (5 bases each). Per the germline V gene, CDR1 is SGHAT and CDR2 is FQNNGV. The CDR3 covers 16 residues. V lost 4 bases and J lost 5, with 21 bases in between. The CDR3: CASSSRDPRLGNEQYF. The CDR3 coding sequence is TGTGCCAGCAGCTCCCGGGACCCTCGCCTGGGGAACGAGCAGTACTTC.

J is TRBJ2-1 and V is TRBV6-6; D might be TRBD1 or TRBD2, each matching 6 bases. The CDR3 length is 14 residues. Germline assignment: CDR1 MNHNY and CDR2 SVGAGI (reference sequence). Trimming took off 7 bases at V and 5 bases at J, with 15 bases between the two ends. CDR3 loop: CASKFTGADNEQFF. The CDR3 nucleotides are TGTGCCAGCAAATTTACGGGGGCCGACAATGAGCAGTTCTTC.

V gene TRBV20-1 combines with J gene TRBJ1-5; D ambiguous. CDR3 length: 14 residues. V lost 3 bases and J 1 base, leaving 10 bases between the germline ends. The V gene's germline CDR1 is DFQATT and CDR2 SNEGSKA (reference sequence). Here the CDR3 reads CSASSWRSNQPQHF. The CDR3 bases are TGCAGTGCTAGTAGCTGGAGAAGCAATCAGCCCCAGCATTTT.

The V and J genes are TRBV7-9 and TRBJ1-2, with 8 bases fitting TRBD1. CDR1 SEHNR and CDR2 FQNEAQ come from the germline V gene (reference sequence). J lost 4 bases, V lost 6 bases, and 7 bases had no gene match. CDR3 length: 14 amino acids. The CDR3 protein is CASSFQGASYGYTF. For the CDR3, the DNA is TGTGCCAGCAGTTTCCAGGGGGCCAGCTATGGCTACACCTTC.

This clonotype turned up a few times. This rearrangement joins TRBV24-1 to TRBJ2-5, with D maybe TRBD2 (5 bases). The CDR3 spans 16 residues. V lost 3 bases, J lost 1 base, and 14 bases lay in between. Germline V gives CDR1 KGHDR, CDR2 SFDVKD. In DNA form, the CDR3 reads TGTGCCACCAGTGATCCCCGCGCGGGTCGCCAAGAGACCCAGTACTTC. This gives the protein CATSDPRAGRQETQYF.

CDR3 in amino acids: CASSLVAGAPPSTDTQYF. CDR3 in DNA: TGCGCCAGCAGCTTAGTAGCGGGGGCCCCTCCTAGCACAGATACGCAGTATTTT. V usage is TRBV5-1 and J usage is TRBJ2-3; 9 nucleotides line up with TRBD2. This CDR3 is built from 18 residues. The J segment lost 0 bases and the V segment lost 2 bases, leaving 10 bases of the junction unmatched. Germline values: CDR1 SGHRS, CDR2 YFSETQ. The complete variable domain, with remaining parts taken from reference TRBV5-1 and TRBJ2-3, reads KAGVTQTPRYLIKTRGQQVTLSCSPISGHRSVSWYQQTPGQGLQFLFEYFSETQRNKGNFPGRFSGRQFSNSRSEMNVSTLELGDSALYLCASSLVAGAPPSTDTQYFGPGTRLTVL.

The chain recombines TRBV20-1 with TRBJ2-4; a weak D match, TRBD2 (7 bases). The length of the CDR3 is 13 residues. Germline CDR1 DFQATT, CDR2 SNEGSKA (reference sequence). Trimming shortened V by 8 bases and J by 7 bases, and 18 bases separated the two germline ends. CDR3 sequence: CSTGRGARNIQYF. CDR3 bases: TGCAGTACGGGCCGGGGGGCTAGGAACATTCAGTACTTC.

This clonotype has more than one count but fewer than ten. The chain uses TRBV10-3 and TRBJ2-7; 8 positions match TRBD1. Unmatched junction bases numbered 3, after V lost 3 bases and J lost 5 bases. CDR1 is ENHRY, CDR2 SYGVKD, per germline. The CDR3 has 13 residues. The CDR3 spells CAISDRGQDEQYF. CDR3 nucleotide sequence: TGTGCCATCAGTGACAGGGGGCAGGACGAGCAGTACTTC.

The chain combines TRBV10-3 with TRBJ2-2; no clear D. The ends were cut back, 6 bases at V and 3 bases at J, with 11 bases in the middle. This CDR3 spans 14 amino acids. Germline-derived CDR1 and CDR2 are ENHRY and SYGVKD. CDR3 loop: CAIRGNRDTGELFF. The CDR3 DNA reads TGTGCCATCAGGGGGAATCGGGACACCGGGGAGCTGTTTTTT.

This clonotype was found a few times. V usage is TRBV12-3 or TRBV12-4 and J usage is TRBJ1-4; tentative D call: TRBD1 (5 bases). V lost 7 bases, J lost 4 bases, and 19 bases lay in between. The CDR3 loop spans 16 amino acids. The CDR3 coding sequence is TGTGCCAGCACTCCCTCCTGGGACTCATTTAATGAAAAACTGTTTTTT. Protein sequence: CASTPSWDSFNEKLFF.

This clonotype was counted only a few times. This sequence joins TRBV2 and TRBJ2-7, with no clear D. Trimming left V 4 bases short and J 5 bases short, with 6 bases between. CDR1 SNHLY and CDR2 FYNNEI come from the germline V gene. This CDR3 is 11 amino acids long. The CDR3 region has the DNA TGTGCCAGCAGTGTACAGAACGAGCAGTACTTC. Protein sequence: CASSVQNEQYF.

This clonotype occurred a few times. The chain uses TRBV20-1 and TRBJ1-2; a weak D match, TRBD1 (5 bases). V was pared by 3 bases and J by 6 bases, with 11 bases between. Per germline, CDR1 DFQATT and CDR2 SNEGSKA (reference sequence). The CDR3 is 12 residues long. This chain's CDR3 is CSASTGSNGYTF. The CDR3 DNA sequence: TGCAGTGCTAGTACAGGTTCGAATGGCTACACCTTC.

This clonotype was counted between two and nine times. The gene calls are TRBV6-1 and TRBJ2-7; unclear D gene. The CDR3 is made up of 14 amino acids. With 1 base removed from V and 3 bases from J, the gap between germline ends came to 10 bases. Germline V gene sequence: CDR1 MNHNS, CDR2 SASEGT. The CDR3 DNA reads TGTGCCAGCAGTGAAGGGGTAGCCAACTACGAGCAGTACGTC. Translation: CASSEGVANYEQYV.

CDR3 residues: CASSWDRAMSYGYTF. The CDR3 DNA follows: TGTGCCAGCAGCTGGGACAGGGCGATGAGCTATGGCTACACCTTC. The chain uses TRBV5-6 and TRBJ1-2; 9 nucleotides line up with TRBD1. This CDR3 region has 15 residues. The V gene's germline CDR1 is SGHDT and CDR2 YYEEEE. Unmatched junction bases numbered 7, after V lost 3 bases and J lost 4 bases.

CDR3 DNA: TGCGCCAGCTTATCGAGCCTAGCTAACTATGGCTACACCTTC. Translating it yields CASLSSLANYGYTF. V usage is TRBV10-2 and J usage is TRBJ1-2; the D is unclear. Germline V gives CDR1 WSHSY, CDR2 SAAADI. Trimming left V 8 bases short and J 0 bases short, with 13 bases between. CDR3 length: 14 amino acids.

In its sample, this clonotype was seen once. In DNA, the CDR3 is TGTGCCAGCACTGCGGGTTCGGGCCAGCCCCAGCATTTT. Amino acids: CASTAGSGQPQHF. The J gene is TRBJ1-5, the V gene TRBV6-5; unclear D gene. The CDR3 covers 13 residues. CDR1 and CDR2 (germline): MNHEY, SVGAGI. V dropped 7 bases and J dropped 7 bases, with 14 bases sitting between them.

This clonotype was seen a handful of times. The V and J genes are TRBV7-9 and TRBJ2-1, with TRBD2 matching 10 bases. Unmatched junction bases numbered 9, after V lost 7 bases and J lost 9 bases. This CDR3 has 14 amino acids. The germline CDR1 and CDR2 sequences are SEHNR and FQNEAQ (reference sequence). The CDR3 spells CASTKSGGVPEQFF. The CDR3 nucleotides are TGTGCCAGCACTAAAAGCGGGGGGGTCCCTGAGCAGTTCTTC.

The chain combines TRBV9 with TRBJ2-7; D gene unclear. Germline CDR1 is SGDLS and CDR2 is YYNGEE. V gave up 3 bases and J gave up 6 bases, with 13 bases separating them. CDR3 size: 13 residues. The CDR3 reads CASSGYVSGEQYF. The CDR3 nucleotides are TGTGCCAGCAGCGGGTACGTTAGTGGCGAGCAGTACTTC.

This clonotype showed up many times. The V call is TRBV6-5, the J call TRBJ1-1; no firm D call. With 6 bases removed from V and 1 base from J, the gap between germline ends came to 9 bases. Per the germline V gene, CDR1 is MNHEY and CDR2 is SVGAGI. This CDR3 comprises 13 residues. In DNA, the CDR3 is TGTGCCAGCAGGTTAGAGGGGAACACTGAAGCTTTCTTT. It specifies CASRLEGNTEAFF.

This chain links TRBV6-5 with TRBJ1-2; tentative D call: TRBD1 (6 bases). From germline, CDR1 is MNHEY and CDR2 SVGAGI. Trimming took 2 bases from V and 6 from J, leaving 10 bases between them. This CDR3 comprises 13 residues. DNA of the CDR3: TGTGCCAGCAGTTACGGGGGGCTAAATGGCTACACCTTC. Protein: CASSYGGLNGYTF.

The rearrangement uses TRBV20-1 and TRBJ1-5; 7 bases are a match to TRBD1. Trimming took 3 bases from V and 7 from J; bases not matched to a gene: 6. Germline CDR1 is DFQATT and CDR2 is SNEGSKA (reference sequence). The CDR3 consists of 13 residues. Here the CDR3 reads CSASYTGVQPQHF. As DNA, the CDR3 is TGCAGTGCTAGTTATACAGGGGTGCAGCCCCAGCATTTT.

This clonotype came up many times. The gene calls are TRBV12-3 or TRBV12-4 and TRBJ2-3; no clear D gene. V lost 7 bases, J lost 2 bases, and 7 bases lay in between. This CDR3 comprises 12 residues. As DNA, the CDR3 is TGTGCCAGCACAACCCTCACAGATACGCAGTATTTT. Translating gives CASTTLTDTQYF.

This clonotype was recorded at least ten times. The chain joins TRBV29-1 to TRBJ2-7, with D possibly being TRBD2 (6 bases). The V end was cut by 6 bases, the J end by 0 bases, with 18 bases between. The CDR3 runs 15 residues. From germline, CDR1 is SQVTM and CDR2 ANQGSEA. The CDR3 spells CSVARRGQSSYEQYF. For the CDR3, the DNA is TGCAGCGTCGCTAGGAGGGGTCAAAGCTCCTACGAGCAGTACTTC.

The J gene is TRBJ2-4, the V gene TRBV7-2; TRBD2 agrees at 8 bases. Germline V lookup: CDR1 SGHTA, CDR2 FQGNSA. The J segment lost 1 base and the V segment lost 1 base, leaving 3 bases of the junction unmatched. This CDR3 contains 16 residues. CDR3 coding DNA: TGTGCCAGCAGCTTAGTAGGCGGGGGGGCCAAAAACATTCAGTACTTC. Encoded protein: CASSLVGGGAKNIQYF. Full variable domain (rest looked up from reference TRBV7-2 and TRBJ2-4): GAGVSQSPSNKVTEKGKDVELRCDPISGHTALYWYRQSLGQGLEFLIYFQGNSAPDKSGLPSDRFSAERTGGSVSTLTIQRTQQEDSAVYLCASSLVGGGAKNIQYFGAGTRLSVL.

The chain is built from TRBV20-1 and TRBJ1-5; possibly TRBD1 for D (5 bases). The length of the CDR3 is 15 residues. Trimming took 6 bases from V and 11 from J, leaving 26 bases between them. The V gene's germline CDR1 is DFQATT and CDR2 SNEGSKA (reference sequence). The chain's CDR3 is CSARAGNFGGAAQHF. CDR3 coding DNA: TGCAGTGCGCGGGCAGGGAATTTTGGAGGGGCGGCCCAGCATTTT.

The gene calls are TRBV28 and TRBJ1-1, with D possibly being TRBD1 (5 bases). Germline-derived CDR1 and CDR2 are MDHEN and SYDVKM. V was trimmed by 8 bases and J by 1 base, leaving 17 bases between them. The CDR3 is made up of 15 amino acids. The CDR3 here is CASARGDLGNTEAFF. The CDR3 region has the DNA TGTGCCAGCGCCCGGGGCGATCTCGGGAACACTGAAGCTTTCTTT. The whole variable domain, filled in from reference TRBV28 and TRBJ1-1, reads DVKVTQSSRYLVKRTGEKVFLECVQDMDHENMFWYRQDPGLGLRLIYFSYDVKMKEKGDIPEGYSVSREKKERFSLILESASTNQTSMYLCASARGDLGNTEAFFGQGTRLTVV.

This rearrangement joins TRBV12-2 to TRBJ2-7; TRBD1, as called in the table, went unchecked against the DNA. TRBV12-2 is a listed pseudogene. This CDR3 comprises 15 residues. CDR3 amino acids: CASRLSRQSYYEQYV. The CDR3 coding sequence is TGTGCAAGTCGCCTCTCCCGGCAGAGTTACTACGAGCAGTACGTC.

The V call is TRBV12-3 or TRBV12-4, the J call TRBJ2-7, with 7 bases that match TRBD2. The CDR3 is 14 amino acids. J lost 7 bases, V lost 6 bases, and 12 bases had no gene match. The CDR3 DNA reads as TGTGCCAGCAGCCGACCCGGGACCGGGGGGGAGCAGTACTTC. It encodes CASSRPGTGGEQYF.

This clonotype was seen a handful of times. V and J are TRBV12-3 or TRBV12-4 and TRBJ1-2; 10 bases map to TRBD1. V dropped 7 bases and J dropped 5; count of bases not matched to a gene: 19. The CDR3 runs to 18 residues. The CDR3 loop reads CASTAVGGQGVALYGYTF. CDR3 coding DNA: TGTGCCAGCACCGCCGTGGGTGGACAGGGGGTCGCCCTTTATGGCTACACCTTC.

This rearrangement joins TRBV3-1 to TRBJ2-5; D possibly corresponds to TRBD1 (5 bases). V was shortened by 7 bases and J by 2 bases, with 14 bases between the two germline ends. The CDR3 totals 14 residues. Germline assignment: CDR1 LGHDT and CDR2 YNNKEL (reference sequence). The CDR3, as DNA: TGTGCCAGCACCCCATTAGACAGACAAGAGACCCAGTACTTC. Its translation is CASTPLDRQETQYF.